Listed here are 32 T cell receptor beta chains from one sample, sequenced in a study of monozygotic twins with inflammatory bowel disease. TCRdb re-called the 5' RACE reads and gives one entry per CDR3 protein, without DNA. The sample holds some 160,000 distinct CDR3 sequences. Material: blood. All receptors come from a human donor with ulcerative colitis or Crohn's disease, or a healthy co-twin of an affected twin (not recorded which).

This chain uses TRBV20-1 with TRBJ1-5. CDR1 DFQATT and CDR2 SNEGSKA come from the germline V gene (reference sequence). The CDR3 runs 13 residues. The CDR3 sequence: CSARGASNQPQHF.

This chain uses TRBV3-1 with TRBJ1-1; TCRdb lists TRBD1, though no DNA is available to test this call. Looked up from germline, CDR1 is LGHDT and CDR2 is YNNKEL (reference sequence). The CDR3 spans 13 residues. CDR3 loop: CASSQRGVTEAFF.

This chain connects TRBV20-1 to TRBJ2-7; as DNA is missing, the TRBD1 call by TCRdb cannot be tested. The CDR3 totals 12 residues. Germline assignment: CDR1 DFQATT and CDR2 SNEGSKA (reference sequence). The CDR3 sequence: CSTGPGEREQYF.

V usage is TRBV20-1 and J usage is TRBJ2-7; TCRdb designates TRBD2, a call that cannot be tested without DNA. This CDR3 has 13 residues. In germline, CDR1 is DFQATT, CDR2 SNEGSKA (reference sequence). The CDR3 sequence: CSAPGPVSYEQYF.

V and J are TRBV20-1 and TRBJ1-4; TCRdb outputs TRBD1, but without DNA this stays unchecked. CDR3 length: 13 amino acids. The germline gives CDR1 DFQATT, CDR2 SNEGSKA (reference sequence). CDR3 loop: CSAFGQGGEKLFF.

The V call is TRBV5-1, the J call TRBJ2-1; the D gene TCRdb calls, TRBD2, cannot be checked with no DNA. The CDR3 runs to 14 residues. Germline V gives CDR1 SGHRS, CDR2 YFSETQ. This CDR3 reads CASKTSGMGDEQFF.

The V and J genes are TRBV20-1 and TRBJ2-7; there is no DNA to check the TCRdb D call of TRBD1. Germline V gives CDR1 DFQATT, CDR2 SNEGSKA (reference sequence). The CDR3 sequence is 12 residues long. CDR3 sequence: CRTPDSNYEQYF.

This chain connects TRBV4-3 to TRBJ2-7; no DNA is available, so the TRBD2 call from TCRdb remains unchecked. The CDR3 is 17 amino acids. The germline V gene has CDR1 LGHNA and CDR2 YSLEER. The CDR3 spells CASSQGQQLASFYEQYF.

This chain joins TRBV4-2 and TRBJ2-2; TCRdb designates TRBD1, a call that cannot be tested without DNA. Germline CDR1 LGHNA, CDR2 YNFKEQ. The CDR3 sequence is 16 residues long. CDR3 residues: CASSPFGGGNTGELFF.

The chain uses TRBV5-6 and TRBJ2-5; TCRdb outputs TRBD2, but without DNA this stays unchecked. Germline V CDR1 and CDR2: SGHDT, YYEEEE. There are 15 residues in the CDR3. The CDR3 loop is CASSLEGGRQETQYF.

The chain couples TRBV15 to TRBJ1-5. The CDR3 consists of 15 residues. Germline V gives CDR1 LNHNV, CDR2 YYDKDF (reference sequence). The CDR3 protein is CATSRVVSGNQPQHF. Combining the CDR3 with reference TRBV15 and TRBJ1-5 gives the whole variable domain DAMVIQNPRYQVTQFGKPVTLSCSQTLNHNVMYWYQQKSSQAPKLLFHYYDKDFNNEADTPDNFQSRRPNTSFCFLDIRSPGLGDTAMYLCATSRVVSGNQPQHFGDGTRLSIL.

V gene TRBV5-1 combines with J gene TRBJ2-7. The CDR3 loop spans 13 amino acids. Germline V gene data show CDR1 as SGHRS and CDR2 as YFSETQ. CDR3 loop: CASSFDASYEQYF.

The V and J genes are TRBV4-3 and TRBJ1-2. The CDR3 length is 14 residues. The germline V gene encodes CDR1 LGHNA and CDR2 YSLEER. The CDR3 sequence: CASSQEHFGYGYTF.

The chain is built from TRBV6-2 or TRBV6-3 and TRBJ2-7; TCRdb's assignment of TRBD2 cannot be checked, as there is no DNA. The germline CDR1 and CDR2 sequences are MNHEY and SVGEGT. This CDR3 region has 17 residues. The CDR3 loop is CASSYSPSGSGAYEQYF.

V and J are TRBV12-3 or TRBV12-4 and TRBJ1-5; lacking DNA, the TRBD1 call made by TCRdb goes unchecked. CDR3 length: 15 residues. Here the CDR3 reads CASSARTGPNQPQHF.

The gene calls are TRBV5-6 and TRBJ2-1; the TCRdb call, TRBD2, lacks DNA for checking. Germline CDR1 SGHDT, CDR2 YYEEEE. The CDR3 length is 17 residues. This CDR3 reads CASSSPGLAGIGNEQFF.

The genes are TRBV6-5 and TRBJ1-5; there is no DNA to check the TCRdb D call of TRBD1. Per the germline V gene, CDR1 is MNHEY and CDR2 is SVGAGI. The CDR3 sequence is 13 residues long. CDR3 sequence: CASSLQGRQPQHF.

The gene calls are TRBV11-2 and TRBJ1-2. This CDR3 has 15 residues. Germline V gene lookup returns CDR1 SGHAT and CDR2 FQNNGV. CDR3 sequence reads: CASTELNGFYEGYTF.

V is TRBV14 and J is TRBJ2-1; the TCRdb call, TRBD2, lacks DNA for checking. The CDR3 length is 18 residues. Germline-derived CDR1 and CDR2 are SGHDN and FVKESK. The CDR3 here is CASSQEVWGLAPNNEQFF.

The chain is built from TRBV14 and TRBJ2-5; TCRdb's D gene call, TRBD1, goes unchecked for lack of DNA. CDR1 SGHDN and CDR2 FVKESK come from the germline V gene. The CDR3 is 13 residues long. This CDR3 is CASSQDPGETQYF.

V and J are TRBV5-4 and TRBJ2-3; TCRdb proposes TRBD2, but this gene call is untestable without DNA. Per germline, CDR1 SGHNT and CDR2 YYREEE (reference sequence). This CDR3 contains 14 residues. The CDR3 sequence: CASSPTSGADTQYF. Supplemented by reference TRBV5-4 and TRBJ2-3, the full variable domain reads ETGVTQSPTHLIKTRGQQVTLRCSSQSGHNTVSWYQQALGQGPQFIFQYYREEENGRGNFPPRFSGLQFPNYSSELNVNALELDDSALYLCASSPTSGADTQYFGPGTRLTVL.

The V call is TRBV18, the J call TRBJ2-7; TCRdb selects TRBD1, and the lack of DNA leaves this call unchecked. Germline V gives CDR1 KGHSH, CDR2 LQKENI. This CDR3 is built from 15 residues. The CDR3 protein is CASSPHPTGDYEQYF.

The chain joins TRBV28 to TRBJ1-1; TCRdb's D gene call, TRBD1, goes unchecked for lack of DNA. Germline CDR1 is MDHEN and CDR2 is SYDVKM. CDR3 length: 14 residues. This CDR3 is CASSRGGAGTEAFF.

The chain joins TRBV7-6 to TRBJ2-5; the D gene TCRdb calls, TRBD2, cannot be checked with no DNA. This CDR3 has 16 residues. CDR1 is SGHVS and CDR2 is FNYEAQ in the germline V gene. CDR3 region: CASSPKTSGVQETQYF.

CDR3 sequence reads: CASSLTSINYGYTF. J is TRBJ1-2 and V is TRBV11-2. This CDR3 comprises 14 residues. Germline V gene lookup returns CDR1 SGHAT and CDR2 FQNNGV.

The chain is built from TRBV12-3 or TRBV12-4 and TRBJ1-1. The CDR3 spans 12 residues. The CDR3 is CASSLSLFRAFF.

The chain couples TRBV9 to TRBJ2-2. This CDR3 has 14 amino acids. In germline, CDR1 is SGDLS, CDR2 YYNGEE. CDR3 amino acids: CASSVDQEFGELFF.

The rearrangement links TRBV10-3 to TRBJ1-5; as DNA is missing, the TRBD1 call by TCRdb cannot be tested. The CDR3 sequence is 15 residues long. The germline gives CDR1 ENHRY, CDR2 SYGVKD. The CDR3: CAISPDRASNQPQHF.

The J gene is TRBJ1-3, the V gene TRBV29-1; the TCRdb call, TRBD1, lacks DNA for checking. This CDR3 has 12 amino acids. Germline V lookup: CDR1 SQVTM, CDR2 ANQGSEA. CDR3 loop: CSVTQDGNTIYF. Full variable domain (missing parts from reference TRBV29-1 and TRBJ1-3): SAVISQKPSRDICQRGTSLTIQCQVDSQVTMMFWYRQQPGQSLTLIATANQGSEATYESGFVIDKFPISRPNLTFSTLTVSNMSPEDSSIYLCSVTQDGNTIYFGEGSWLTVV.

The chain has TRBV4-1 and TRBJ1-1; the D gene TCRdb calls, TRBD1, cannot be checked with no DNA. Germline CDR1 is MGHRA and CDR2 is YSYEKL. The CDR3 runs to 14 residues. The CDR3 loop reads CASSLPSGGAEAFF.

The chain joins TRBV6-5 to TRBJ2-4; the TRBD1 assignment by TCRdb is unverifiable without DNA. The CDR3 sequence is 17 residues long. Germline V CDR1 and CDR2: MNHEY, SVGAGI. The CDR3 sequence: CASSYSLRGSEGNIQYF.

The V gene is TRBV6-1, the J gene TRBJ2-2; TCRdb outputs TRBD1, but without DNA this stays unchecked. The CDR3 spans 16 residues. Per the germline V gene, CDR1 is MNHNS and CDR2 is SASEGT. The CDR3 reads CASRIHGTVSTGELFF.